The sequence of this T cell receptor (beta chain) was determined in a study of blood T cell repertoires in COVID-19. The wider study: Researchers got acute and convalescent COVID-19 samples from the United States, Italy and Spain. T cells, B-cell-depleted T cells, or PBMCs provided the cDNA or gDNA that served as material.

Germline CDR1 LGHDT, CDR2 YNNKEL (reference sequence). This CDR3 comprises 16 residues. With 0 bases removed from V and 3 bases from J, the gap between germline ends came to 12 bases. In the original processing: Reference gene primer amplification in the assay estimated nucleated cell counts. Method: immunoSEQ multiplex PCR; TCRdb's copy keeps in-frame clones and lacks some. From that table come the V and J calls and clone size; the DNA was used to work out D and trimming. The data hold tens of thousands of clones, with approximately 84% observed a single time. Sequencing was performed on peripheral blood. The receptor's source is a man in his 70s with active COVID-19. The chain recombines TRBV3-1 (or the pseudogene TRBV3-2) with TRBJ2-1, with D possibly being TRBD2 (6 bases). CDR3 residues: CASSQDTGLLYNEQFF. The CDR3 nucleotides are TGTGCCAGCAGCCAAGATACGGGACTCCTCTACAATGAGCAGTTCTTC.